This T cell receptor beta chain stems from a study of blood T cell repertoires in COVID-19. Profiling relied on immunoSEQ multiplex PCR, and the TCRdb table lists in-frame clones only, not all of them. The table lists over 450,000 clones, around 90% of them singletons. This TCR came from a woman aged 50 to 60 with COVID-19, enrolled during active disease. Sequencing input: peripheral blood.

CDR3 residues: CASSENRFSSYEQYF. CDR3 in DNA: TGTGCCAGCAGTGAAAACAGGTTCAGCTCCTACGAGCAGTACTTC. The gene calls are TRBV6-1 and TRBJ2-7; tentatively, D is TRBD1 (5 bases). The germline V gene has CDR1 MNHNS and CDR2 SASEGT. The CDR3 covers 15 residues. With 2 bases removed from V and 0 bases from J, the gap between germline ends came to 11 bases.